The TCR beta chain described here comes from a study of CD8 T cells in Susac syndrome (dated by TCRdb to the late 2010s). A note on the overall study: Whether CD8+ T cell activation and differentiation in Susac syndrome was antigen driven was tested using repertoire sequencing. Clonality of the CD8+ T cell repertoire was compared between roughly twelve healthy donors, approximately 14 Susac syndrome patients and roughly 15 multiple sclerosis patients. The research as a whole found: The number of individuals in the TCR sequencing and HLA analysis was acknowledged as relatively small.

Ends trimmed: V by 6 bases, J by 5 bases; bases unmatched to a gene: 6. The CDR1 and CDR2 encoded by the germline V gene are SGHTA and FQGTGA. Including the terminal cysteine and phenylalanine, the CDR3 comprises 13 residues. Of all the DNA, just the CDR3 is kept, 39 bases in frame from base 1. Details on this clonotype: What this receptor recognizes is not known. Base-call qualities are not available, and no considerably larger clone is one nucleotide away.

High-throughput TCR beta sequencing profiled peripheral blood CD8+ and CD4+ T cells from healthy donors, Susac syndrome patients and multiple sclerosis patients. The multiple sclerosis controls were treatment-naive patients whose relapsing-remitting disease, either stable or active, fulfilled the revised McDonald criteria. Bulk CD8+ and CD4+ T cells were purified magnetically by negative isolation, whereas CD8+ TEMRA cells were enriched by FACS. Blood was drawn into EDTA tubes, processed within 24 hours, and PBMCs were isolated by density gradient centrifugation. PBMCs intended for TCR sequencing were cryopreserved in liquid nitrogen and thawed later in a water bath at 37 degrees C. The sorted or isolated CD4+, CD8+ and CD8+ TEMRA cells reached a purity of at least 90%. RNA was extracted with the RNeasy kit and roughly 0.45 to 1 ug was reverse transcribed using random hexamers. TCR beta CDR3 regions were amplified with the immunoSEQ multiplex PCR assay covering 54 Vbeta and 13 Jbeta segments. Bias from PCR amplification was corrected by using a synthetic template baseline for primer optimization and for computational correction. On the authors' methods: Reads were annotated to V, D and J genes according to IMGT and were analyzed with immunoSEQ Analyzer, with only productive sequences retained. Clonality was calculated as one minus the Shannon entropy normalized by log2 of the number of productive unique sequences. For each patient and control, public and private clones were evaluated within the 100 most prevalent clones. A clone was defined as Susac-specific if it was absent from the healthy and MS cohorts, from around 960 published viral clones and from other ImmuneACCESS disease sequences. TCRdb trimmed public reads at Q25 via fastp, called clones via MiXCR and kept in-frame beta chains. CDR3 protein duplicates are merged, each entry listing the most common genes and DNA. The V and J calls follow TCRdb's processing rather than the paper's. The table for this sample lists 95,000 to 150,000 distinct CDR3 sequences; approximately 95% of them were counted only once. The top ten constitute more than 0.25% of the sample.

The V and J genes are TRBV7-3 and TRBJ2-7, with 8 bases aligning to TRBD1. This sequence originates from a human donor with multiple sclerosis. Sequenced material: CD8+ T cells from PBMCs. The DNA sequence is as follows: TGTGCCAGCAGTGCCGGGACAGGTGACGAGCAGTACTTC. This yields the protein CASSAGTGDEQYF.